This T cell receptor (beta chain) was documented in a study of blood T cell repertoires in COVID-19. Study summary: Both acute and convalescent COVID-19 samples were obtained from the United States, Italy and Spain. The analysed material was cDNA or gDNA that came from T cells, B-cell-depleted T cells, or PBMCs.

Authors' data handling: Amplification with reference gene primers provided the estimates of nucleated cell counts. Generated by immunoSEQ multiplex PCR, the TCRdb table keeps only in-frame clones and is missing some. For V, J and clone size, that table is used; D and trimming come from the DNA. The sample yields 87,000 or so clones, more than 75% seen once. J lost 7 bases, V lost 4 bases, and 5 bases had no gene match. This CDR3 is 13 amino acids long. The germline CDR1 and CDR2 sequences are LGHNA and YNFKEQ. The sequence came from a woman older than 75 with acute or convalescent COVID-19. Input material: peripheral blood. The V gene is TRBV4-2, the J gene TRBJ2-7; the match to TRBD1 covers 9 bases. This CDR3 is CASSRDRAGEQYF. The CDR3, as DNA: TGTGCCAGCAGCCGGGACAGGGCGGGGGAGCAGTACTTC.